This TCR beta chain was recorded in a study of human T cells and chemical hapten exposure. The time point was: patch test 1, 2 weeks after DPC sensitization. Treatment reported: therapeutic diphenylcyclopropenone sensitization with weekly scalp DPC. TCRdb processed the RACE reads anew with MiXCR; each CDR3 protein has one entry. The sample carries roughly 180,000 distinct CDR3 sequences, 20% to 25% recorded once. The V segment lost 10 bases and the J segment 1 base; nucleotides outside the gene matches: 7. The CDR3 consists of 15 residues. V is TRBV12-3 or TRBV12-4 and J is TRBJ2-2; TRBD2 matches at 9 bases. This TCR derives from a woman in her fifties or sixties with alopecia areata. Some clones in this sample may be carry-over from other donors' samples. The specimen comprised whole blood, sampled in connection with sensitization to the hapten diphenylcyclopropenone (DPC). The CDR3 region is CATYGTSLNTGELFF. The CDR3 DNA sequence: TGTGCCACCTACGGGACTAGCCTGAACACCGGGGAGCTGTTTTTT.